This TCR beta chain was profiled in a study of PD-L1 blockade in urothelial cancer. Time point of the sample: pretreatment peripheral blood. There are 14 residues in the CDR3. Trimming cost V 1 base and J 1 base, with 8 bases left between them. The germline CDR1 and CDR2 sequences are SGHNT and YYREEE (reference sequence). Each PCR contained spiked-in synthetic TCR analog templates. Sequencing was performed with immunoSEQ multiplex PCR; in TCRdb, only in-frame clones are kept and a portion is missing. There are roughly 63,000 clones in the sample; 81% occur only once, and about 2.9% lies in the top ten.

The material was PBMCs, obtained around atezolizumab (anti-PD-L1) treatment. The chain uses TRBV5-4 and TRBJ1-1; no firm D call. This TCR was recovered from a man aged 65 to 79 with urothelial cancer. The CDR3 is CASSLSAGNTEAFF. CDR3 coding DNA: TGTGCCAGCAGCTTGAGTGCGGGGAACACTGAAGCTTTCTTT.